These 5 T cell receptor beta chains were all obtained from the same sample, sequenced in a study of T cells in Graves' hyperthyroidism and ophthalmopathy (dated by TCRdb to the late 2010s). Libraries were prepared through multiplex PCR. Sequencer: Illumina HiSeq 2000. The TCR beta CDR3 regions were amplified from RNA transcripts. For the first round of RT-PCR on the TCR CDR3, the HTBI primer set was used together with the Qiagen OneStep RT-PCR kit. TCRdb trimmed public reads at Q25 via fastp, called clones via MiXCR and kept in-frame beta chains. Under each unique CDR3 protein, matching rows form one entry showing the most common genes and DNA. In all, the sample holds approximately 600,000 distinct CDR3 sequences, and about 14% of those were seen once. The ten most abundant clones make up 3.5% to 4.5% of the sample. Sequences were obtained from blood. The receptors derive from a woman aged 40 to 50 with Graves' ophthalmopathy.

The chain combines TRBV12-3 or TRBV12-4 with TRBJ1-1, with 10 bases matching TRBD1. The V gene end was trimmed by 2 bases and the J gene end by 1 base; junction bases not matched to a gene: 4. This CDR3 is 16 amino acids long. CDR3 sequence (DNA): TGTGCCAGCAGTTTACGGACAGGGGGGCCGAACACTGAAGCTTTCTTT. Encoded protein: CASSLRTGGPNTEAFF.

This clonotype came up many times. J is TRBJ2-4 and V is TRBV5-1; D uncertain. V was trimmed by 4 bases and J by 2 bases, leaving 10 bases between them. CDR3 length: 14 residues. The germline V gene encodes CDR1 SGHRS and CDR2 YFSETQ. The CDR3 DNA is TGCGCCAGCAGCCCCAGTACGACCAAAAACATTCAGTACTTC. Protein: CASSPSTTKNIQYF. Drawing the rest from reference TRBV5-1 and TRBJ2-4, the complete variable domain is KAGVTQTPRYLIKTRGQQVTLSCSPISGHRSVSWYQQTPGQGLQFLFEYFSETQRNKGNFPGRFSGRQFSNSRSEMNVSTLELGDSALYLCASSPSTTKNIQYFGAGTRLSVL.

Comments on this clonotype: The germline gene is not matched at one end of the junction; a read error may be the cause. The rearrangement links TRBV27 to TRBJ1-1; D remains unclear. This CDR3 comprises 14 residues. CDR1 and CDR2 from the germline V gene are MNHEY and SMNVEV (reference sequence). CDR3: CASSEGNLNTEAFF. CDR3 DNA sequence: TGTGCCAGCAGCGAGGGCAACCTGAATACTGAAGCTTTCTTT.

This clonotype showed up many times. The gene calls are TRBV6-5 and TRBJ2-7; the match to TRBD2 covers 9 bases. The CDR3 runs 16 residues. Germline trimming cut 4 bases from V and 5 bases from J; bases unmatched to any gene: 12. CDR1 and CDR2 from the germline V gene are MNHEY and SVGAGI. The CDR3 DNA is TGTGCCAGCAGTTTTACTAGCGGGTCGTTTCTGGACGAGCAGTACTTC. The encoded protein is CASSFTSGSFLDEQYF.

In this sample, this clonotype turned up many times. This chain joins TRBV5-1 and TRBJ1-1; maybe TRBD1 (5 bases). Trimming took off 3 bases at V and 0 bases at J, with 9 bases between the two ends. The CDR3 sequence is 14 residues long. Germline lookup yields CDR1 SGHRS and CDR2 YFSETQ. This chain's CDR3 is CASSWGGMNTEAFF. DNA of the CDR3: TGCGCCAGCAGCTGGGGGGGTATGAACACTGAAGCTTTCTTT.